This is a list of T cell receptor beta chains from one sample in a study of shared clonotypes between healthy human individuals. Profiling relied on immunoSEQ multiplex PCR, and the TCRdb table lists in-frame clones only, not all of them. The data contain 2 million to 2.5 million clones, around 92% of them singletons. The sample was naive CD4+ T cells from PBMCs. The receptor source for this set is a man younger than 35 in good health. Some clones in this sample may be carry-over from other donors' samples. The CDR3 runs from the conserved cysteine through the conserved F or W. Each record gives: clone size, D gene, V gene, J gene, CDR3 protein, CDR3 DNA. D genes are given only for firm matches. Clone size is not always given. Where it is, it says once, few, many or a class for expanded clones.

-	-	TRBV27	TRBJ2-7	CASSRGGPYRTYEQYF	TGTGCCAGCAGTCGAGGAGGTCCCTACCGGACCTACGAGCAGTACTTC
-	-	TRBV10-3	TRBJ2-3	CAITRASASTDTQYF	TGTGCCATCACTAGGGCCAGTGCTAGCACAGATACGCAGTATTTT
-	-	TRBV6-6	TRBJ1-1	CASSRRGETEAFF	TGTGCCAGCAGTAGGAGGGGAGAAACTGAAGCTTTCTTT
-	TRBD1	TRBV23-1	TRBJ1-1	CASSRTGQGAFF	TGCGCCAGCAGCCGTACGGGACAGGGAGCTTTCTTT
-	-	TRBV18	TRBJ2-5	CASSLPSRRETQYF	TGTGCCAGCTCACTGCCCTCGAGACGGGAGACCCAGTACTTC
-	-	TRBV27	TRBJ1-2	CASSLARSSYGYTF	TGTGCCAGCAGTTTAGCCAGAAGTTCCTATGGCTACACCTTC
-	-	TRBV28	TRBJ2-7	CASSLGGTVMEQYF	TGTGCCAGCAGTTTGGGAGGGACAGTCATGGAGCAGTACTTC
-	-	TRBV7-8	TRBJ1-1	CASSYTGSQRTEAFF	TGTGCCAGCAGCTATACCGGGTCCCAGCGGACAGAAGCTTTCTTT
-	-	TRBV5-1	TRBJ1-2	CASSSGTAINYGYTF	TGCGCCAGCAGCTCAGGGACGGCAATTAACTATGGCTACACCTTC
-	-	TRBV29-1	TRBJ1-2	CSVDRGGYGYTF	TGCAGCGTTGACCGGGGTGGCTATGGCTACACCTTC
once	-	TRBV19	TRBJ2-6	CASSISGQGFMSSGANVLTF	TGTGCCAGTAGTATAAGCGGGCAGGGATTTATGTCCTCTGGGGCCAACGTCCTGACTTTC
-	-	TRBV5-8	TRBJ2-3	CASSSEDRLTTDTQYF	TGTGCCAGCAGCTCGGAGGACCGCCTCACAACAGATACGCAGTATTTT
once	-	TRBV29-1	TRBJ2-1	CSVTDWPNVREQFF	TGCAGCGTTACGGACTGGCCTAACGTAAGGGAGCAGTTCTTC
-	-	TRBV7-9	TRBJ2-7	CASSNVRSYEQYF	TGTGCCAGCAGCAACGTGCGCTCCTACGAGCAGTACTTC
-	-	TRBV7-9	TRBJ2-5	CASSRTVQETQYF	TGTGCCAGCAGCCGAACAGTGCAAGAGACCCAGTACTTC
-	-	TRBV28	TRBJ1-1	CASSPYPGRGDTEAFF	TGTGCCAGCAGTCCGTACCCGGGGCGCGGGGACACTGAAGCTTTCTTT
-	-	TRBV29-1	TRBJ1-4	CSGGGGNEKLFF	TGCAGCGGCGGGGGCGGTAATGAAAAACTGTTTTTT
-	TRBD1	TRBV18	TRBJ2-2	CASRPPGTGSSTGELFF	TGTGCCAGCCGACCTCCCGGGACAGGGTCATCCACCGGGGAGCTGTTTTTT
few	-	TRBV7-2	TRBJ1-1	CASSLQGNTEAFF	TGTGCCAGCAGCTTACAAGGCAACACTGAAGCTTTCTTT
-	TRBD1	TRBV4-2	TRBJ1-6	CASSQQGAFNSPLHF	TGTGCCAGCAGCCAGCAGGGGGCGTTTAATTCACCCCTCCACTTT
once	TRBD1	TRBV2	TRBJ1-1	CASRTTGGTEAFF	TGTGCCAGCAGAACAACAGGGGGCACTGAAGCTTTCTTT
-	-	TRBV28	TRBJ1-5	CASSPSLGHDQPQHF	TGTGCCAGCAGTCCCTCTTTAGGCCACGATCAGCCCCAGCATTTT
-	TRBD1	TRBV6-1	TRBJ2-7	CASSEGGTGYYEQYF	TGTGCCAGCAGTGAAGGCGGGACAGGCTACTACGAGCAGTACTTC
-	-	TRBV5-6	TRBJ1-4	CASSPRTGRGEKLFF	TGTGCCAGCAGCCCCCGGACGGGACGAGGCGAAAAACTGTTTTTT
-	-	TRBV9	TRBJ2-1	CASSVVPGRYNEQFF	TGTGCCAGCAGCGTAGTGCCAGGACGATACAATGAGCAGTTCTTC
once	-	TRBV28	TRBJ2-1	CASTNYNEQFF	TGTGCCAGCACCAATTACAATGAGCAGTTCTTC
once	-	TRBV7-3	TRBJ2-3	CASSPPHADTQYF	TGTGCCAGCAGCCCCCCCCACGCAGATACGCAGTATTTT
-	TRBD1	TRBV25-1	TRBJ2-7	CASSEGTGRTYEQYF	TGTGCCAGCAGTGAAGGGACAGGGAGAACCTACGAGCAGTACTTC
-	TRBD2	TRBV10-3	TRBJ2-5	CASSSGRNQETQYF	TGTGCCAGTTCTAGCGGGAGGAATCAAGAGACCCAGTACTTC
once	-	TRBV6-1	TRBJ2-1	CASSEVGMNNEQFF	TGTGCCAGCAGTGAAGTGGGGATGAACAATGAGCAGTTCTTC
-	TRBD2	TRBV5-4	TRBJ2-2	CASSSGLAVNTGELFF	TGTGCCAGCAGCTCGGGACTAGCGGTGAACACCGGGGAGCTGTTTTTT
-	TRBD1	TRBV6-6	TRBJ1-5	CASRSPLGGRQPQHF	TGTGCCAGCAGGAGCCCTTTAGGGGGCCGTCAGCCCCAGCATTTT
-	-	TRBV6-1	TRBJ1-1	CASSVLVTEAFF	TGTGCCAGCAGTGTTTTAGTCACTGAAGCTTTCTTT
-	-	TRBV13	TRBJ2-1	CASSFLADPTDNEQFF	TGTGCCAGCAGCTTCTTAGCGGATCCAACAGACAATGAGCAGTTCTTC
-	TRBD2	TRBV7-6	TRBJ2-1	CASSLRSGRSDEQFF	TGTGCCAGCAGCTTGCGTAGCGGGAGGTCGGATGAGCAGTTCTTC
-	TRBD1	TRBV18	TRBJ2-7	CASSAGTGGVVYEQYF	TGTGCCAGCTCGGCCGGGACAGGGGGCGTCGTATACGAGCAGTACTTC
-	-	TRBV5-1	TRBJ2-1	CASSLAIFQFF	TGCGCCAGCAGCTTGGCAATTTTCCAGTTCTTC
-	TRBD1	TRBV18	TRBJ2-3	CASSPNRRTGADTQYF	TGTGCCAGCTCACCAAATAGGAGGACAGGGGCGGATACGCAGTATTTT
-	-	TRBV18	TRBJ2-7	CASSPSVGAYEQYF	TGTGCCAGCTCACCATCAGTAGGGGCCTACGAGCAGTACTTC
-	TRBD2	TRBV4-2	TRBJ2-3	CASSQAANLGLGASTQYF	TGTGCCAGCAGCCAAGCAGCCAATCTTGGACTAGGAGCAAGTACGCAGTATTTT